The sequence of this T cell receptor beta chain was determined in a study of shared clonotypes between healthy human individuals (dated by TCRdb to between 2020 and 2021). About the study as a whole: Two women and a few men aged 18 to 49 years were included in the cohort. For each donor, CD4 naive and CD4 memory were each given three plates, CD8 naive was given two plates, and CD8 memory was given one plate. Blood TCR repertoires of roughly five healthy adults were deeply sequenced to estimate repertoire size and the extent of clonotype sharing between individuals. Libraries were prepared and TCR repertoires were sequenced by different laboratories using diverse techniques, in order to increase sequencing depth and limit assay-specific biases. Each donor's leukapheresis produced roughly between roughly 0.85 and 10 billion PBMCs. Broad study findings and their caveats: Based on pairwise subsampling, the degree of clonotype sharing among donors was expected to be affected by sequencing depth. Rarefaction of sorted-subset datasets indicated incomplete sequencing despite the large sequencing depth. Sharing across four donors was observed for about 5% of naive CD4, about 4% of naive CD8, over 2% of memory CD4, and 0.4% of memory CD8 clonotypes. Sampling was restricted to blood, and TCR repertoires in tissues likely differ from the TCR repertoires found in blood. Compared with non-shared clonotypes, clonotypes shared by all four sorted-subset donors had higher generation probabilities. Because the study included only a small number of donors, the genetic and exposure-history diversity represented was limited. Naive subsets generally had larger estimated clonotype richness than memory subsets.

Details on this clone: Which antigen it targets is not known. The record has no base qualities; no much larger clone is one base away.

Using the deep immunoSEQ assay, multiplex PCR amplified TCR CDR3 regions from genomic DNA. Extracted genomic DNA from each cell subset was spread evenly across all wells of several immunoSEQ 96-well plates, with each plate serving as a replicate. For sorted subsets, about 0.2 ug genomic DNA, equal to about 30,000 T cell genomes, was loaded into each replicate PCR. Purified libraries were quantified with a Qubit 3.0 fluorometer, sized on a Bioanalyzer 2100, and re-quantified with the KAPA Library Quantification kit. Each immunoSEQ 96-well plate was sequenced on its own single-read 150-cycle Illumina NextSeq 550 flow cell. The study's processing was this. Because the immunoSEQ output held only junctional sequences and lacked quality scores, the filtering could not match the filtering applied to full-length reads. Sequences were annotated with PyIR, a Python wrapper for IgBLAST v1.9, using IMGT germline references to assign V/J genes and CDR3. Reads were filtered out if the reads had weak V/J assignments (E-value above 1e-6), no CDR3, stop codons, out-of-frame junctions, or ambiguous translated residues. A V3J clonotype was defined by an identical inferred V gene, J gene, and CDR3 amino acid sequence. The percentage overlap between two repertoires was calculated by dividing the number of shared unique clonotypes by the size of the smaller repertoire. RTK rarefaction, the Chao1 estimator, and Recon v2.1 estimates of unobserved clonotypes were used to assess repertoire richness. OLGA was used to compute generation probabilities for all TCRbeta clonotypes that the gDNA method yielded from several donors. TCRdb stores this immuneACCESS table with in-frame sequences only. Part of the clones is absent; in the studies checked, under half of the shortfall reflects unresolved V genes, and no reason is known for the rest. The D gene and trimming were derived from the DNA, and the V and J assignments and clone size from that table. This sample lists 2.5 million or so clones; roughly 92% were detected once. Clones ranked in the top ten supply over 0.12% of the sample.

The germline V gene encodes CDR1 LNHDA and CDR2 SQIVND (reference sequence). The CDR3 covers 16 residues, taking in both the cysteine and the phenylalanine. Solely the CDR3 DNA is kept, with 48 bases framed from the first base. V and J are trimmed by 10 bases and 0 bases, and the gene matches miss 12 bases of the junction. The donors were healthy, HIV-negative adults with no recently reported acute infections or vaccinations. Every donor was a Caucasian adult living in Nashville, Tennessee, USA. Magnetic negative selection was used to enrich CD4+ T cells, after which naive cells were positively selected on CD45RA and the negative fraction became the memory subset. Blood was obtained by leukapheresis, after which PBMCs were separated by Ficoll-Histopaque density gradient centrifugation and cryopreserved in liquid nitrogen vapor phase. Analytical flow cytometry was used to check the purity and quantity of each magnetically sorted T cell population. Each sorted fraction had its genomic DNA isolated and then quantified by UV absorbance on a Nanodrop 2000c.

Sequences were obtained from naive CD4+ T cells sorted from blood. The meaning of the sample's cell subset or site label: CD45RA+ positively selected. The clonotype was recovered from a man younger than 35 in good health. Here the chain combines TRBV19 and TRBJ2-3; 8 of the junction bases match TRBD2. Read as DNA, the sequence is TGTGCCACCCACCGGACTAGCTTGTCAAGCACAGATACGCAGTATTTT. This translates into CATHRTSLSSTDTQYF.